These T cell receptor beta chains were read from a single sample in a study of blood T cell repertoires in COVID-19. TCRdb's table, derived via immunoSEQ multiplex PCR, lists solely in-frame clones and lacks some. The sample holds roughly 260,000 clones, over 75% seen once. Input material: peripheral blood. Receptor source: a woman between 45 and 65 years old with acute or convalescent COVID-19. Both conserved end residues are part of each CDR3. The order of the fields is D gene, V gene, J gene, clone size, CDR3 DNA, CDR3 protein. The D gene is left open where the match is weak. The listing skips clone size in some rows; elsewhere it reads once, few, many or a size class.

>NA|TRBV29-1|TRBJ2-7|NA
TGCAGCGTTGGCTTCTCGACTGCCGGTACGGAGCAGTACTTC
CSVGFSTAGTEQYF
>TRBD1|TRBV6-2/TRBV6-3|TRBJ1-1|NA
TGTGCCAGCAGTTACGCCTCTACAGGGGGATCCACTGAAGCTTTCTTT
CASSYASTGGSTEAFF
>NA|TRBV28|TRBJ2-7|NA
TGTGCCAGCAGTTTGGTATCAGGGGTGGTCGAGCAGTACTTC
CASSLVSGVVEQYF
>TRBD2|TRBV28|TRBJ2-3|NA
TGTGCCAGCAGACCCCGACTAGCCGCAGATACGCAGTATTTT
CASRPRLAADTQYF
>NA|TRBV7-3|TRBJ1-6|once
TGTGCCAGCAGCCCCACGGGTGGTTCACCCCTCCACTTT
CASSPTGGSPLHF
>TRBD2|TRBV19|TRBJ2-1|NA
TGTGCCAGTATTAAGGGACTAGCGGGAGGCTTCAATGAGCAGTTCTTC
CASIKGLAGGFNEQFF
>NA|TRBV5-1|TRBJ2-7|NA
TGCGCCAGTTCACAAGGTGGACAGAGAACCTACGAGCAGTACTTC
CASSQGGQRTYEQYF
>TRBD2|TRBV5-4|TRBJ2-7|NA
TGTGCCAGCAGCCCCAGGGGTACTAGCGGGAACCACGAGCAGTACTTC
CASSPRGTSGNHEQYF
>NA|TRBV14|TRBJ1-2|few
TGTGCCAGCAGCCAGCAGGCAACCTATGGCTACACCTTC
CASSQQATYGYTF
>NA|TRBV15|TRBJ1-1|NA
TGTGCCACCAGCAGAGATTTGCAGGATACGAACACTGAAGCTTTCTTT
CATSRDLQDTNTEAFF
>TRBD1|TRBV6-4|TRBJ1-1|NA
TGTGCCAGCAGTCCGGACAGGCTACAGAACACTGAAGCTTTCTTT
CASSPDRLQNTEAFF
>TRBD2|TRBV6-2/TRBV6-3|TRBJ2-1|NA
TGTGCCAGCAGCCTCCACCAGCGGGGTAATCTCGATGAGCAGTTCTTC
CASSLHQRGNLDEQFF
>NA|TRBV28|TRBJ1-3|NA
TGTGCCAGCAAGCTACCGGGACACACGGGAAACACCATATATTTT
CASKLPGHTGNTIYF
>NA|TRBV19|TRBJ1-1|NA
TGTGCCAGTAGTGGGCTTCCCCTTGGGAACACTGAAGCTTTCTTT
CASSGLPLGNTEAFF
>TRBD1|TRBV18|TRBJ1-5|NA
TGTGCCAGCTCACCTCAGGGGGCAGGACAGCCCCAGCATTTT
CASSPQGAGQPQHF
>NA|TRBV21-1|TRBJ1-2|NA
TGTGCCAGCAGCAAAGGGTCGGTTTGCAGGGTTGTTGATGGCTACACCTTC
CASSKGSVCRVVDGYTF
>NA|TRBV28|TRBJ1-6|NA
TGTGCCAGCAGGGTTTCGATGGGGGGGCTTTCACCCCTCCACTTT
CASRVSMGGLSPLHF
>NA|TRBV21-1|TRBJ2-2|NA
TGTGCCAGCAGCAAAGAAGATTTGGGAGTCGAGGACACCGGGGAGCTGTTTTTT
CASSKEDLGVEDTGELFF
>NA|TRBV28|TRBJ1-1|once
TGTGCCAGTCGGGGGACGGTGAACACTGAAGCTTTCTTT
CASRGTVNTEAFF
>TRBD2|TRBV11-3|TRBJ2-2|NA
TGTGCCAGCAGCTTATTCTTCCCTTCGCGGGAGACCCCGGTGACCGGGGAGCTGTTTTTT
CASSLFFPSRETPVTGELFF
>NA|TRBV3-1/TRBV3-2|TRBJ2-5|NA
TGTGCCAGCAGCTTAACGGAGGAGACCCAGTACTTC
CASSLTEETQYF
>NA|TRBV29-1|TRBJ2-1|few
TGCAGCGTTGAAGGGACTAAAGACGAAATCTTC
CSVEGTKDEIF
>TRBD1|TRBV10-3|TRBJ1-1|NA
TGTGCCATCGGTCGTCGCCAGGGGGTGAACACTGAAGCTTTCTTT
CAIGRRQGVNTEAFF
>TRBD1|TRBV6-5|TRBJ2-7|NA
TGTGCCAGCAGTAAGACAGGGCTCGGCGAGCAGTACTTC
CASSKTGLGEQYF
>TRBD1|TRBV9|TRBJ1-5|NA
TGTGCCAGCAGTGCGGACAGGGGCAATCAGCCCCAGCATTTT
CASSADRGNQPQHF
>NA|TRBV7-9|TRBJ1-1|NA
TGTGCCAGCAGCTTAGTTGGCGGGCGGCCCACTGAAGCTTTCTTT
CASSLVGGRPTEAFF
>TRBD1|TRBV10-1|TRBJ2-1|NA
TGCGCCAGCAGTGAGGGGACAGGGCCCGGTATGTGCTCCTACAATGAGCAGTTCTTC
CASSEGTGPGMCSYNEQFF
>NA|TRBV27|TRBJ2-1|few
TGTGCCAGCAGTTTGGAGGGGGGGAGCTCCTACAATGAGCAGTTCTTC
CASSLEGGSSYNEQFF
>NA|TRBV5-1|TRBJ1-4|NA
TGCGCCAGCAGCTTGAATAACGGTGAAAAACTGTTTTTT
CASSLNNGEKLFF
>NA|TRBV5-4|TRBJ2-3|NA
TGTGCCAGCAGCTTTGGGGGCATCAGTCGCACAGATACGCAGTATTTT
CASSFGGISRTDTQYF
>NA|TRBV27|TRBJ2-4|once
TGTGCCAGCAGTTTAAGGGGCCGGAGGGAAGCCAAAAACATTCAGTACTTC
CASSLRGRREAKNIQYF
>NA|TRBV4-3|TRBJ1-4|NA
TGCGCCAGCAGCCAAGTAAACAGTCCTCATAATGAAAAACTGTTTTTT
CASSQVNSPHNEKLFF
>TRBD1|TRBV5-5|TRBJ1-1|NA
TGTGCCAGCTACAGGGGCAGGAACACTGAAGCTTTCTTT
CASYRGRNTEAFF
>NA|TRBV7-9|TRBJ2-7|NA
TGTGCCAGCAGCATCCATTACGAGCAGTACTTC
CASSIHYEQYF
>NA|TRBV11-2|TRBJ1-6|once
TGTGCCAGCAGCCCCTTAGGACGGGGGATTGGGTCACCCCTCCACTTT
CASSPLGRGIGSPLHF
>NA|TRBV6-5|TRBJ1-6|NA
TGTGCCAGCAATGGGGTCAGGGATTCACCCCTCCACTTT
CASNGVRDSPLHF
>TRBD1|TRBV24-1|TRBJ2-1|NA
TGTGCCACCAGTGATCTGGGGGACAGTTTAGGTAATGAGCAGTTCTTC
CATSDLGDSLGNEQFF
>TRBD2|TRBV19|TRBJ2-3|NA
TGTGCCAGTAGTACCACGACTAGCGGGAGGGTAGATACGCAGTATTTT
CASSTTTSGRVDTQYF
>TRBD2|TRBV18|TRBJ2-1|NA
TGTGCCAGCTCACCCAGGACTAGCGGGAGGAGTAATGAGCAGTTCTTC
CASSPRTSGRSNEQFF